Each of the 21 T cell receptor beta chains below was sequenced from the same sample in a study of neoadjuvant nivolumab and ipilimumab in lung cancer. Assay used: immunoSEQ multiplex PCR; TCRdb lists only in-frame clones, some missing. Of about 3,300 clones listed, 88% are singletons. The sequencing here drew on tumor tissue, taken after neoadjuvant nivolumab, alone or with ipilimumab, at or shortly before surgery. These receptors all come from an adult with non-small cell lung cancer.

V gene TRBV6-1 combines with J gene TRBJ1-2; D is undetermined. There are 12 residues in the CDR3. V was trimmed by 4 bases and J by 3 bases, leaving 6 bases between them. Germline V gives CDR1 MNHNS, CDR2 SASEGT. In nucleotides, the CDR3 is TGTGCCAGCAGTGGTGAGGACTATGGCTACACCTTC. As protein: CASSGEDYGYTF.

This clone was detected only a few times. The chain joins TRBV4-3 to TRBJ2-3; TRBD1 agrees at 7 bases. Germline-derived CDR1 and CDR2 are LGHNA and YSLEER. J was trimmed by 1 base and V by 0 bases; bases with no gene match: 16. The CDR3 has 20 amino acids. This CDR3 reads CASSQDIGGATGPRTDTQYF. CDR3 DNA sequence: TGCGCCAGCAGCCAAGATATTGGTGGGGCGACAGGGCCCCGCACAGATACGCAGTATTTT.

This rearrangement joins TRBV5-4 to TRBJ2-1; 7 nucleotides align to TRBD2. The junction had 2 bases not matched to a gene; V was cut back by 4 bases and J by 7 bases. CDR1 is SGHNT, CDR2 YYREEE, per germline (reference sequence). This CDR3 has 12 amino acids. The CDR3 DNA follows: TGTGCCAGCAGCCCTAGCGGTAATGAGCAGTTCTTC. Protein: CASSPSGNEQFF.

CDR3 sequence reads: CASSTDRTTDTQYF. As DNA, the CDR3 is TGTGCCAGTAGTACTGACAGGACCACAGATACGCAGTATTTT. The chain joins TRBV19 to TRBJ2-3, with D perhaps matching TRBD1 (6 bases). V gave up 4 bases and J gave up 2 bases, with 10 bases separating them. Germline loops: CDR1 LNHDA, CDR2 SQIVND (reference sequence). This CDR3 region has 14 residues. Full variable domain (outside the CDR3, taken from reference TRBV19 and TRBJ2-3): DGGITQSPKYLFRKEGQNVTLSCEQNLNHDAMYWYRQDPGQGLRLIYYSQIVNDFQKGDIAEGYSVSREKKESFPLTVTSAQKNPTAFYLCASSTDRTTDTQYFGPGTRLTVL.

The V call is TRBV30, the J call TRBJ2-1, with 7 bases matching TRBD1. Germline lookup yields CDR1 GTSNPN and CDR2 SVGIG (reference sequence). J was trimmed by 0 bases and V by 8 bases; bases with no gene match: 10. The CDR3 is made up of 15 amino acids. CDR3 sequence reads: CAGNEGQSSYNEQFF. Here the CDR3 DNA reads TGTGCCGGCAACGAGGGACAGAGCTCCTACAATGAGCAGTTCTTC.

The chain uses TRBV11-3 and TRBJ2-3; D might be TRBD2 (6 bases). CDR3 length equals 14 residues. From germline, CDR1 is SGHNT and CDR2 YENEEA. V dropped 3 bases and J dropped 2 bases, with 9 bases sitting between them. CDR3 sequence reads: CASSFGGNTDTQYF. The CDR3 DNA reads TGTGCCAGCAGCTTCGGGGGTAACACAGATACGCAGTATTTT. The full variable domain, rest sourced from reference TRBV11-3 and TRBJ2-3, is EAGVVQSPRYKIIEKKQPVAFWCNPISGHNTLYWYLQNLGQGPELLIRYENEEAVDDSQLPKDRFSAERLKGVDSTLKIQPAELGDSAVYLCASSFGGNTDTQYFGPGTRLTVL.

The V gene is TRBV6-5, the J gene TRBJ1-1; 8 bases line up with TRBD1. Trimming at V came to 0 bases and at J to 1 base, leaving 1 base not matched to a gene. Germline loops: CDR1 MNHEY, CDR2 SVGAGI. The CDR3 contains 15 residues. The CDR3 nucleotides read TGTGCCAGCAGTTACTCGACAGGGGAGAACACTGAAGCTTTCTTT. As protein: CASSYSTGENTEAFF.

CDR3 amino acids: CASSPNQGGLSGANVLTF. CDR3 sequence (DNA): TGTGCCAGCTCACCAAACCAGGGGGGCCTCTCTGGGGCCAACGTCCTGACTTTC. The chain couples TRBV18 to TRBJ2-6; D is perhaps TRBD1 (7 bases). Between the trimmed V and J ends, which lost 2 bases and 0 bases, there was a span of 14 bases. The CDR3 totals 18 residues. Germline assignment: CDR1 KGHSH and CDR2 LQKENI.

The rearrangement links TRBV9 to TRBJ1-2; D unclear. The CDR3 covers 16 residues. CDR1 and CDR2 (germline): SGDLS, YYNGEE. V lost 0 bases to trimming and J lost 2 bases, with 14 bases between them. The CDR3 nucleotides are TGTGCCAGCAGCGTAGAAAGGAGGACTTCGAACTATGGCTACACCTTC. Its protein product is CASSVERRTSNYGYTF.

The CDR3 nucleotides are TGTGCCAGCCCCGGGACCGAGGGAGCTTTCTTT. Protein product: CASPGTEGAFF. V is TRBV2 and J is TRBJ1-1; D is possibly TRBD1 (5 bases). The CDR3 runs to 11 residues. The V end was cut by 8 bases, the J end by 10 bases, with 14 bases between. Looked up from germline, CDR1 is SNHLY and CDR2 is FYNNEI. The full variable domain, with the rest looked up from reference TRBV2 and TRBJ1-1, is EPEVTQTPSHQVTQMGQEVILRCVPISNHLYFYWYRQILGQKVEFLVSFYNNEISEKSEIFDDQFSVERPDGSNFTLKIRSTKLEDSAMYFCASPGTEGAFFGQGTRLTVV.

The chain carries TRBV10-3 and TRBJ1-2; a possible D gene is TRBD1 (5 bases). Between the trimmed V and J ends, which lost 6 bases and 8 bases, there was a span of 10 bases. This CDR3 has 11 residues. From germline, CDR1 is ENHRY and CDR2 SYGVKD. CDR3 nucleotide sequence: TGTGCCATCAGCCTCGGGGGGGGCTACACCTTC. It encodes CAISLGGGYTF.

The V gene is TRBV6-1, the J gene TRBJ2-1; 8 bases line up with TRBD2. This CDR3 comprises 15 residues. CDR1 is MNHNS and CDR2 is SASEGT in the germline V gene. With V trimmed by 7 bases and J by 0 bases, 5 bases remained unmatched. The chain's CDR3 is CASTPAGVSYNEQFF. CDR3 nucleotide sequence: TGTGCCAGCACCCCAGCGGGGGTCTCCTACAATGAGCAGTTCTTC.

The gene calls are TRBV29-1 and TRBJ1-2; 8 bases are shared with TRBD1. This CDR3 region has 17 residues. The V gene end was trimmed by 1 base and the J gene end by 0 bases; junction bases not matched to a gene: 10. The germline CDR1 and CDR2 sequences are SQVTM and ANQGSEA. The CDR3 region is CSVEGAGGQTANYGYTF. The CDR3 DNA reads as TGCAGCGTTGAAGGTGCAGGGGGCCAGACCGCTAACTATGGCTACACCTTC.

This chain uses TRBV9 with TRBJ1-6, with 7 nucleotides matching TRBD1. Germline lookup yields CDR1 SGDLS and CDR2 YYNGEE. After removal of 4 bases from V and 8 bases from J, the junction contained 6 bases not matched to a gene. This CDR3 is 14 amino acids long. The CDR3 here is CASSHGTGDSPLHF. The DNA for the CDR3 is TGTGCCAGCAGCCATGGTACAGGGGATTCACCCCTCCACTTT.

The rearrangement uses TRBV18 and TRBJ1-2; tentative D call: TRBD1 (5 bases). The CDR3 has 17 amino acids. The V and J ends lost 1 base and 4 bases respectively, with 19 bases between them. Germline CDR1 and CDR2: KGHSH and LQKENI. The CDR3 DNA sequence: TGTGCCAGCTCACCACTGGGGGATCGGAAGCTAGTCTATGGCTACACCTTC. Its protein product is CASSPLGDRKLVYGYTF.

The chain has TRBV5-1 and TRBJ1-1; D is unresolved. The germline V and J ends were trimmed by 5 bases and 5 bases, with 19 bases remaining between them. The CDR3 runs 15 residues. The germline V gene has CDR1 SGHRS and CDR2 YFSETQ. CDR3 sequence (DNA): TGCGCCAGCAGTGAGCCGGGCCCCCCATTTACTGAAGCTTTCTTT. Its translation: CASSEPGPPFTEAFF.

The V gene is TRBV11-3, the J gene TRBJ2-1; D is unresolved. With 2 bases removed from V and 5 bases from J, the gap between germline ends came to 4 bases. Germline CDR1 SGHNT, CDR2 YENEEA. The CDR3 has 12 residues. DNA for the CDR3: TGTGCCAGCAGCTTATCCCACAATGAGCAGTTCTTC. This sequence encodes CASSLSHNEQFF.

The genes are TRBV19 and TRBJ2-7; 14 bases are shared with TRBD2. This CDR3 comprises 16 residues. Losses at the gene ends were 3 bases for V and 2 bases for J; bases not matched to a gene: 3. CDR1 and CDR2 from the germline V gene are LNHDA and SQIVND (reference sequence). The DNA of the CDR3 is TGTGCCAGTAGTATCAGGGGACTAGCGGGAGCCTACGAGCAGTACTTC. It codes for CASSIRGLAGAYEQYF.

V is TRBV30 and J is TRBJ2-3; 11 bases are a match to TRBD2. Trimming removed 2 bases from V and 5 bases from J; junction bases left unmatched: 6. This CDR3 comprises 15 residues. In germline, CDR1 is GTSNPN, CDR2 SVGIG (reference sequence). CDR3 sequence reads: CAWSSSSGGLDTQYF. DNA for the CDR3: TGTGCCTGGAGTTCCTCTAGCGGGGGGCTAGATACGCAGTATTTT.

This clone has only one observation. The chain employs TRBV19 and TRBJ1-6; D might be TRBD1 (6 bases). The CDR3 spans 15 residues. V lost 5 bases and J lost 2, with 10 bases in between. Per the germline V gene, CDR1 is LNHDA and CDR2 is SQIVND (reference sequence). For the CDR3, the DNA is TGTGCCAGTAGTCAGGGGTCTACCTATAATTCACCCCTCCACTTT. This gives the protein CASSQGSTYNSPLHF. The full variable domain, completed using reference TRBV19 and TRBJ1-6, is DGGITQSPKYLFRKEGQNVTLSCEQNLNHDAMYWYRQDPGQGLRLIYYSQIVNDFQKGDIAEGYSVSREKKESFPLTVTSAQKNPTAFYLCASSQGSTYNSPLHFGNGTRLTVT.

V usage is TRBV5-8 and J usage is TRBJ1-4; D is undetermined. CDR1 SGHTS and CDR2 YDEGEE come from the germline V gene. Trimming cost V 2 bases and J 8 bases, with 16 bases left between them. The CDR3 contains 15 residues. The CDR3: CASSFNRGGYEKLFF. Here the CDR3 DNA reads TGTGCCAGCAGCTTTAATCGGGGAGGCTACGAAAAACTGTTTTTT.